A selection of T cell receptor beta chains follows, all from one sample in a study of blood T cell repertoires in COVID-19. Measured with immunoSEQ multiplex PCR; TCRdb has only the in-frame clones, and not every one. The sample lists about 360,000 clones; around 90% were seen once. The source material was peripheral blood. All receptors derive from a human donor in a cohort sampled during active COVID-19. The CDR3 runs from the conserved cysteine through the conserved F or W. The D gene is left open where the match is weak. Clone sizes are given selectively: once, few, many, or a class where the clone is expanded.

D | length | J | V | size | DNA | CDR3
- | 15 | TRBJ2-3 | TRBV5-4 | - | TGTGCCAGCAGCTTACCCGGAGTTACGCCAGATACGCAGTATTTT | CASSLPGVTPDTQYF
- | 13 | TRBJ1-1 | TRBV6-4 | - | TGTGCCAGCAGCACAACCAGGGACACTGAAGCTTTCTTT | CASSTTRDTEAFF
- | 13 | TRBJ2-1 | TRBV19 | - | TGTGCCAGTAGTATTGGAAGGGGCAATGAGCAGTTCTTC | CASSIGRGNEQFF
TRBD1 | 16 | TRBJ1-4 | TRBV7-9 | - | TGTGCCAGCAGCAGGGGGACAGACGCAACTAATGAAAAACTGTTTTTT | CASSRGTDATNEKLFF
- | 13 | TRBJ2-1 | TRBV5-1 | - | TGCGCCAGCAGCTTGAGGTGGGCCAATGAGCAGTTCTTC | CASSLRWANEQFF
- | 13 | TRBJ2-5 | TRBV2 | - | TGTGCCAGCAGTGTTGGCGGGGTAAAGACCCAGTACTTC | CASSVGGVKTQYF
- | 15 | TRBJ2-1 | TRBV11-1 | - | TGTGCCAGCAGCTTTGGGGAGAGCTCCTACAATGAGCAGTTCTTC | CASSFGESSYNEQFF
TRBD2 | 14 | TRBJ2-7 | TRBV5-1 | - | TGCGCCAGCAGCTTGGAGCGCAGGGAGGGCGAGCAGTACTTC | CASSLERREGEQYF
TRBD2 | 14 | TRBJ2-7 | TRBV6-5 | - | TGTGCCAGCACCAGGGGACTAGGGGCCTACGAGCAGTACTTC | CASTRGLGAYEQYF
TRBD1 | 12 | TRBJ2-7 | TRBV5-6 | few | TGTGCCAGCAGCACTGGACAGGGAGAAGAGTACTTC | CASSTGQGEEYF
- | 15 | TRBJ2-7 | TRBV30 | - | TGTGCCTGGAGTGGATACCAGGGAAACCCCTACGAGCAGTACTTC | CAWSGYQGNPYEQYF
TRBD2 | 16 | TRBJ2-3 | TRBV9 | - | TGTGCCAGCAGCTCATATAGCGGGGGTGACACAGATACGCAGTATTTT | CASSSYSGGDTDTQYF
- | 13 | TRBJ2-7 | TRBV6-1 | - | TGTGCCAGCAGTGAACAGGGGGGAGGCGAGCAGTACTTC | CASSEQGGGEQYF
TRBD1 | 14 | TRBJ1-2 | TRBV6-5 | - | TGTGCCAGCAGTCCCCGGGACAGGAACTATGGCTACACCTTC | CASSPRDRNYGYTF
- | 17 | TRBJ2-3 | TRBV2 | - | TGTGCCAGCGCTACGGGAGGGACAGCAGAAGCAACAGATACGCAGTATTTT | CASATGGTAEATDTQYF
TRBD1 | 19 | TRBJ1-6 | TRBV4-2 | - | TGTGCCAGCAGCCAAGATTCTGGGACAGGAGTCAGTTATAATTCACCCCTCCACTTT | CASSQDSGTGVSYNSPLHF